This T cell receptor (beta chain) came from a study of early T cells in non-severe SARS-CoV-2 infection. This clonotype was picked up a small number of times. Attachment of unique molecular identifiers to individual cDNA molecules was performed. TCRdb re-called the 5' RACE reads through MiXCR, storing one row per CDR3 protein. The sample lists 50,000 to 65,000 distinct CDR3 sequences, around 20% occurring once. Germline CDR1 and CDR2: LGHNA and YNFKEQ. Trimming cost V 0 bases and J 5 bases, with 20 bases left between them. CDR3 size: 17 residues. The sequence was obtained from an adult who was a healthcare worker with PCR-confirmed SARS-CoV-2 infection or an uninfected control (not recorded which). This specimen consisted of whole blood, obtained at baseline. V usage is TRBV4-2 and J usage is TRBJ2-7, with D possibly matching TRBD1 (5 bases). The CDR3 protein is CASSQDSAGQGDHEQYF. DNA of the CDR3: TGTGCCAGCAGCCAAGATTCTGCCGGGCAGGGTGATCACGAGCAGTACTTC.